What follows are 23 T cell receptor beta chains derived from one specimen sequenced in a study of T cell repertoires in cytomegalovirus infection. In TCRdb, the reads were re-called with MiXCR into one record per CDR3 protein. The table has 290,000 or so distinct CDR3 sequences, 9.6% seen once. The sample taken for sequencing was PBMCs. These receptors originate from a human donor in good health (CMV status not recorded). Some clones in this sample may be carry-over from other donors' samples.

This clonotype was counted at least ten times. The chain uses TRBV6-2 or TRBV6-3 and TRBJ2-5; no reliable D call. The CDR3 is 11 amino acids. V lost 1 base to trimming and J lost 5 bases, with 2 bases between them. Germline loops: CDR1 MNHEY, CDR2 SVGEGT. For the CDR3, the DNA is TGTGCCAGCAGTTACTATGAGACCCAGTACTTC. Protein product: CASSYYETQYF.

This clonotype was detected many times. The chain carries TRBV10-3 and TRBJ2-1; possibly TRBD1 for D (6 bases). This CDR3 contains 13 residues. The germline CDR1 and CDR2 sequences are ENHRY and SYGVKD. V was pared by 4 bases and J by 5 bases, with 9 bases between. CDR3: CAISAGADNEQFF. CDR3 DNA: TGTGCCATCAGTGCAGGGGCCGACAATGAGCAGTTCTTC.

This clonotype was counted at least ten times. The chain combines TRBV6-6 with TRBJ2-1; 7 bases line up with TRBD2. Germline V lookup: CDR1 MNHNY, CDR2 SVGAGI (reference sequence). V shed 0 bases and J 3 bases; nucleotides not matched to a gene: 5. CDR3 length equals 16 residues. In DNA, the CDR3 is TGTGCCAGCAGTTACTCGAAGGCTAGCGGCTACAATGAGCAGTTCTTC. Protein sequence: CASSYSKASGYNEQFF.

This clonotype occurred many times. The V gene is TRBV13, the J gene TRBJ1-1; TRBD1 matches at 7 bases. The germline V gene has CDR1 PRHDT and CDR2 FYEKMQ (reference sequence). The CDR3 is 12 amino acids. The J segment lost 7 bases and the V segment lost 5 bases, leaving 4 bases of the junction unmatched. CDR3 DNA: TGTGCCAGCAGCCCAGGGGGAATTGAAGCTTTCTTT. The encoded protein is CASSPGGIEAFF.

Ten or more counts support this clonotype. This chain links TRBV5-1 with TRBJ1-1, with TRBD1 matching over 8 bases. The CDR3 sequence is 14 residues long. Germline V gene lookup returns CDR1 SGHRS and CDR2 YFSETQ. V lost 4 bases and J lost 8; bases outside the gene matches: 10. The CDR3 DNA follows: TGCGCCAGCAGCCCCCTTAGACAGGGGACCGAAGCTTTCTTT. Translation gives CASSPLRQGTEAFF.

About this clonotype: A single base separates this from a much larger clone, so it may be a read error. The gene calls are TRBV6-5 and TRBJ2-3, with 10 bases fitting TRBD1. The CDR3 spans 14 residues. The J segment lost 1 base and the V segment lost 11 bases, leaving 6 bases of the junction unmatched. Germline CDR1 reads MNHEY; CDR2 reads SVGAGI. The CDR3 nucleotides read TGTGCCGCAAGACAGGGGGCGGGCACAGATACGCAGTATTTT. Protein: CAARQGAGTDTQYF.

This clonotype was found a few times. This chain joins TRBV20-1 and TRBJ1-1; TRBD1 aligns across 8 bases. The V and J ends lost 5 bases and 5 bases, in that order; junction bases with no gene match: 7. The CDR3 runs to 13 residues. Germline V gene lookup returns CDR1 DFQATT and CDR2 SNEGSKA (reference sequence). The CDR3 DNA follows: TGCAGTGCTCATGGGACAGGTTTTACTGAAGCTTTCTTT. It encodes CSAHGTGFTEAFF.

This clonotype occurred many times. The chain combines TRBV7-2 with TRBJ2-2, with 15 bases aligning to TRBD2. The CDR3 extends over 16 amino acids. V trimming: 2 bases; J trimming: 9 bases; junction bases outside the gene matches: 4. The germline CDR1 and CDR2 sequences are SGHTA and FQGNSA. Here the CDR3 reads CASSLRTSGGARELFF. CDR3 bases: TGTGCCAGCAGCTTAAGGACTAGCGGGGGGGCGAGGGAGCTGTTTTTT.

This clonotype was seen many times. The chain employs TRBV6-2 or TRBV6-3 and TRBJ2-2; D is ambiguous. Germline CDR1 MNHEY, CDR2 SVGEGT. The CDR3 is 16 amino acids. V lost 0 bases, J lost 5 bases, and 13 bases lay in between. The CDR3 nucleotides are TGTGCCAGCAGTTACTCTCAAGACAAAAAGACCGGGGAGCTGTTTTTT. Encoded protein: CASSYSQDKKTGELFF.

This clonotype was observed many times. The rearrangement uses TRBV14 and TRBJ2-5; unclear D gene. The CDR3 has 11 residues. CDR1 is SGHDN, CDR2 FVKESK, per germline. V lost 3 bases to trimming and J lost 4 bases, with 3 bases between them. CDR3 residues: CASSHLETQYF. CDR3 DNA: TGTGCCAGCAGCCATCTAGAGACCCAGTACTTC.

This clonotype has a handful of counts. The CDR3 loop is CSGGQTEQFF. For the CDR3, the DNA is TGCAGCGGGGGACAGACTGAGCAGTTCTTC. This chain joins TRBV29-1 and TRBJ2-1; 7 bases map to TRBD1. The CDR3 consists of 10 residues. Per germline, CDR1 SQVTM and CDR2 ANQGSEA. Unmatched junction bases numbered 3, after V lost 7 bases and J lost 9 bases.

This clonotype was recorded at least ten times. The CDR3 loop reads CASSSLGPNTGELFF. The CDR3 nucleotides read TGTGCCAGCAGTTCCCTGGGGCCGAACACCGGGGAGCTGTTTTTT. The chain combines TRBV12-3 or TRBV12-4 with TRBJ2-2; D possibly corresponds to TRBD1 (5 bases). The CDR3 runs 15 residues. The V and J ends lost 4 bases and 0 bases respectively, with 9 bases between them.

This clonotype was found many times. The J gene is TRBJ2-5, the V gene TRBV12-3 or TRBV12-4, with a possible D match to TRBD2 (6 bases). CDR3 size: 14 residues. V shed 2 bases and J shed 2 bases, with 9 bases lying between them. The CDR3 spells CASSLRRDQETQYF. The CDR3 nucleotides are TGTGCCAGCAGTTTAAGGCGGGATCAAGAGACCCAGTACTTC.

This clonotype was counted only a few times. The V and J genes are TRBV5-1 and TRBJ2-5; tentatively, D is TRBD2 (5 bases). Germline V lookup: CDR1 SGHRS, CDR2 YFSETQ. V lost 3 bases to trimming and J lost 5 bases, with 14 bases between them. The CDR3 has 14 amino acids. The CDR3 bases are TGCGCCAGCAGCTCGCGGGTTTCCGAGGAGACCCAGTACTTC. Amino acids: CASSSRVSEETQYF.

At least ten counts were recorded for this clonotype. This sequence joins TRBV6-2 or TRBV6-3 and TRBJ2-6, with D possibly TRBD1 on 6 matching bases. The germline gives CDR1 MNHEY, CDR2 SVGEGT. V lost 8 bases to trimming and J lost 2 bases, with 16 bases between them. The CDR3 consists of 16 residues. This chain's CDR3 is CASSRIGQPGANVLTF. The CDR3 region has the DNA TGTGCCAGCTCTCGTATTGGACAGCCTGGGGCCAACGTCCTGACTTTC.

This clonotype was observed at least ten times. The chain is built from TRBV28 and TRBJ2-1; 7 nucleotides match TRBD1. CDR1 is MDHEN and CDR2 is SYDVKM in the germline V gene. The trim removed 8 bases at V and 3 bases at J, leaving 7 bases unmatched. The CDR3 is 14 residues long. In nucleotides, the CDR3 is TGTGCCAGCGTATTGACAGGGTTCTACAATGAGCAGTTCTTC. This gives the protein CASVLTGFYNEQFF.

The table lists this clonotype with many counts. The chain couples TRBV24-1 to TRBJ2-1; no firm D call. V lost 5 bases and J lost 5, with 15 bases in between. Germline assignment: CDR1 KGHDR and CDR2 SFDVKD. The CDR3 runs 15 residues. The CDR3 DNA reads as TGTGCCACCAGTGGGGCAGTGGCCGGAAACAATGAGCAGTTCTTC. It codes for CATSGAVAGNNEQFF.

At least ten counts were recorded for this clonotype. The genes are TRBV7-2 and TRBJ1-3; possible D gene TRBD1, 5 bases. Trimming shortened V by 3 bases and J by 4 bases, and 13 bases separated the two germline ends. CDR1 is SGHTA, CDR2 FQGNSA, per germline. CDR3 size: 15 residues. The CDR3 loop is CASSFDRKVGNTIYF. The DNA of the CDR3 is TGTGCCAGCAGCTTTGACAGAAAGGTCGGAAACACCATATATTTT.

Ten or more counts support this clonotype. V is TRBV15 and J is TRBJ1-1; no definite D call. The V and J ends lost 1 base and 0 bases respectively, with 9 bases between them. This CDR3 spans 15 amino acids. Germline V gives CDR1 LNHNV, CDR2 YYDKDF (reference sequence). As DNA, the CDR3 is TGTGCCACCAGCAGAGTCAGACGGTTGAACACTGAAGCTTTCTTT. Protein product: CATSRVRRLNTEAFF.

There are many counts of this clonotype. The rearrangement links TRBV10-3 to TRBJ2-2, with D perhaps matching TRBD1 (5 bases). Germline assignment: CDR1 ENHRY and CDR2 SYGVKD. V was trimmed by 10 bases and J by 0 bases, leaving 12 bases between them. There are 14 residues in the CDR3. CDR3 sequence reads: CASRQGPNTGELFF. CDR3 sequence (DNA): TGTGCCAGCCGCCAGGGCCCGAACACCGGGGAGCTGTTTTTT.

This clonotype was seen at least ten times. The chain joins TRBV5-5 to TRBJ1-5; D is unresolved. This CDR3 is built from 14 residues. Germline loops: CDR1 SGHKS, CDR2 YYEKEE (reference sequence). Trimming removed 0 bases from V and 2 bases from J, with 6 bases in between. The CDR3 sequence is CASSLESGNQPQHF. The DNA for the CDR3 is TGTGCCAGCAGCTTGGAATCGGGCAATCAGCCCCAGCATTTT.

There are many counts of this clonotype. The rearrangement uses TRBV7-2 and TRBJ2-6; 7 bases are a match to TRBD1. CDR3 length: 18 residues. Germline CDR1 SGHTA, CDR2 FQGNSA. V gave up 1 base and J gave up 0 bases; unmatched junction bases: 6. The CDR3 DNA is TGTGCCAGCAGCTTAGTGGTCAGGGGGAGCTCTGGGGCCAACGTCCTGACTTTC. This translates into CASSLVVRGSSGANVLTF.

This clonotype was counted at least ten times. The J gene is TRBJ1-1, the V gene TRBV2, with TRBD1 matching over 7 bases. Per germline, CDR1 SNHLY and CDR2 FYNNEI. CDR3 length equals 16 residues. Unmatched junction bases numbered 14, after V lost 9 bases and J lost 1 base. This CDR3 reads CASGLTGRKTNTEAFF. The CDR3 nucleotides are TGTGCCAGTGGTCTGACAGGGCGTAAGACGAACACTGAAGCTTTCTTT.